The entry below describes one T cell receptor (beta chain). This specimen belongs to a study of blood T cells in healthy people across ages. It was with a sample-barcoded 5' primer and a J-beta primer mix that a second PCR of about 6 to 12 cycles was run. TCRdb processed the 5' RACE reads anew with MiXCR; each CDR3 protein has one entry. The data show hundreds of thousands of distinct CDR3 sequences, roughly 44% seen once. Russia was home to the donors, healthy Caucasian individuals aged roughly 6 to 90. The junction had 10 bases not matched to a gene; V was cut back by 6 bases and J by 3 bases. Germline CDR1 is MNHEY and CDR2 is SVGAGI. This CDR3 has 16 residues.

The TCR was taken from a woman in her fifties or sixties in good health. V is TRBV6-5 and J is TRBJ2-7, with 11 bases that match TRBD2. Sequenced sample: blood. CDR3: CASRLLAGAPFYEQYF. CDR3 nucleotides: TGTGCCAGCAGGCTACTAGCGGGGGCGCCTTTCTACGAGCAGTACTTC.